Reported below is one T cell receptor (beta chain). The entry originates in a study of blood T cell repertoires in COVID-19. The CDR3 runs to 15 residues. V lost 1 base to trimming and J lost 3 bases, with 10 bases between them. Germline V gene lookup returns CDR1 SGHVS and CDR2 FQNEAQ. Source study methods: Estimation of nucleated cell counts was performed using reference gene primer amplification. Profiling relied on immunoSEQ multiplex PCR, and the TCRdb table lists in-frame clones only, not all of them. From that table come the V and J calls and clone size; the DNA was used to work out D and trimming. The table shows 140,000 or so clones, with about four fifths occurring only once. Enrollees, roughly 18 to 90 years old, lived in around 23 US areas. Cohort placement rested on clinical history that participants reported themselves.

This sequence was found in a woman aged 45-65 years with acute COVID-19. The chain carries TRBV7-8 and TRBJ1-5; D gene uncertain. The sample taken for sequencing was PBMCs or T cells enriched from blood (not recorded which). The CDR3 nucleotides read TGTGCCAGCAGCTTAGAAGCATTCCCCAATCAGCCCCAGCATTTT. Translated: CASSLEAFPNQPQHF.